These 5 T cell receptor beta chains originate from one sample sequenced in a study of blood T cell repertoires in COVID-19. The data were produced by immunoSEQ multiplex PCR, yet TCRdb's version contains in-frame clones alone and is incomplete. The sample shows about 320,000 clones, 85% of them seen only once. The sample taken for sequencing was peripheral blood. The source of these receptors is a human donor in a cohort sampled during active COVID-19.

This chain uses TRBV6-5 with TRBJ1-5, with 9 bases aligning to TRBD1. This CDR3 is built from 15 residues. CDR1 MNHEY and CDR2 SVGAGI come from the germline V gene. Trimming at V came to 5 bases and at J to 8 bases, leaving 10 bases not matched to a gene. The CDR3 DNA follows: TGTGCCAGCAGTAACCTTAGGACAGGGGCTAAGCCCCAGCATTTT. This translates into CASSNLRTGAKPQHF.

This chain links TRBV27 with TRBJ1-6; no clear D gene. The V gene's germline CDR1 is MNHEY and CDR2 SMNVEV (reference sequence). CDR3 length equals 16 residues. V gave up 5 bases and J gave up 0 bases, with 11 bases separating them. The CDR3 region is CASSQGEDSYNSPLHF. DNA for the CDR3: TGTGCCAGCAGTCAAGGAGAGGACTCCTATAATTCACCCCTCCACTTT.

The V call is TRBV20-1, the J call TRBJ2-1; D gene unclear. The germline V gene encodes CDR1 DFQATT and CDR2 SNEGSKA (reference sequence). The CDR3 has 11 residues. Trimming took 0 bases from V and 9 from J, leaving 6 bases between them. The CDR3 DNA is TGCAGTGCTAGAGAATCCGGTGAGCAGTTCTTC. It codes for CSARESGEQFF.

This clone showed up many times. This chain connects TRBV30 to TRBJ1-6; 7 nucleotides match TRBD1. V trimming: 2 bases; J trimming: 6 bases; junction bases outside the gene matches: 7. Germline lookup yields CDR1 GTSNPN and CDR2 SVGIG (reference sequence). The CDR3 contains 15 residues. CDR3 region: CAWSRQGEGNSPLHF. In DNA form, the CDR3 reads TGTGCCTGGAGTCGACAGGGTGAAGGTAATTCACCCCTCCACTTT.

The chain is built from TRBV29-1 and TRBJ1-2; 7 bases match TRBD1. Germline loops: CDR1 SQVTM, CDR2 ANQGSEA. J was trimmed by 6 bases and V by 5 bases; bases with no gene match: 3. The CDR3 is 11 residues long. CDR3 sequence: CSVQTGNGYTF. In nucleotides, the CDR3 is TGCAGCGTTCAGACAGGGAATGGCTACACCTTC.